Each of the 15 T cell receptor beta chains below was sequenced from the same sample in a study of blood T cell repertoires in COVID-19. Some clones are missing from TCRdb's copy, which holds only in-frame ones; the method was immunoSEQ multiplex PCR. The sample contains under 300,000 clones, 70% to 90% of which appear only once. Sequences were obtained from PBMCs or T cells enriched from blood (not recorded which). The receptors stem from a man aged 18 to 29 who had recovered from COVID-19.

The V call is TRBV5-1, the J call TRBJ2-2; 10 nucleotides agree with TRBD1. The V segment lost 5 bases and the J segment 5 bases; nucleotides outside the gene matches: 9. The CDR3 has 16 amino acids. CDR1 SGHRS and CDR2 YFSETQ come from the germline V gene. The CDR3 DNA follows: TGCGCCAGCAGATTCGACAGGGGGCGGAGGACCGGGGAGCTGTTTTTT. Protein sequence: CASRFDRGRRTGELFF.

This clone was counted once. The CDR3 DNA sequence: TGTGCCAGCAGTGTGGGGACAGGGGGCGGAGAAAAACTGTTTTTT. Its protein product is CASSVGTGGGEKLFF. The chain couples TRBV28 to TRBJ1-4, with TRBD1 identical over 12 bases. Germline V gives CDR1 MDHEN, CDR2 SYDVKM. CDR3 length equals 15 residues. V lost 5 bases and J lost 8; bases outside the gene matches: 6.

The chain joins TRBV27 to TRBJ1-2; D ambiguous. V was trimmed by 5 bases and J by 6 bases, leaving 13 bases between them. Germline CDR1 MNHEY, CDR2 SMNVEV (reference sequence). This CDR3 contains 13 residues. In DNA, the CDR3 is TGTGCCAGCAGTGCCCCGGAACAGCATGGCTACACCTTC. This codes for CASSAPEQHGYTF.

The sample holds one count of this clone. The chain joins TRBV14 to TRBJ1-1, with a possible D match to TRBD1 (5 bases). V was shortened by 4 bases and J by 3 bases, with 15 bases between the two germline ends. The CDR3 loop spans 15 amino acids. CDR1 and CDR2 (germline): SGHDN, FVKESK. In DNA, the CDR3 is TGTGCCAGCAGCCCCACCGGGGGAGAGGACACTGAAGCTTTCTTT. Amino acid sequence: CASSPTGGEDTEAFF. The variable domain in full, completed from reference TRBV14 and TRBJ1-1, reads EAGVTQFPSHSVIEKGQTVTLRCDPISGHDNLYWYRRVMGKEIKFLLHFVKESKQDESGMPNNRFLAERTGGTYSTLKVQPAELEDSGVYFCASSPTGGEDTEAFFGQGTRLTVV.

This chain uses TRBV18 with TRBJ2-1; 7 bases align to TRBD1. Germline V gene data show CDR1 as KGHSH and CDR2 as LQKENI. The length of the CDR3 is 15 residues. V lost 6 bases to trimming and J lost 7 bases; unmatched junction nucleotides: 12. CDR3 coding DNA: TGTGCCAGCTCGTCAGGACAGGCCGCTTTTAATGAGCAGTTCTTC. Amino acids: CASSSGQAAFNEQFF.

The chain is built from TRBV11-2 and TRBJ2-7; 9 nucleotides line up with TRBD2. Germline assignment: CDR1 SGHAT and CDR2 FQNNGV. The CDR3 spans 15 residues. V gave up 6 bases and J gave up 2 bases; unmatched junction bases: 8. CDR3 coding DNA: TGTGCCAGCAGTCTTAGCGGGAGCTCCACCTACGAGCAGTACTTC. Translation gives CASSLSGSSTYEQYF.

The chain couples TRBV6-9 to TRBJ1-1, with 7 bases matching TRBD1. The CDR3 runs to 13 residues. Germline V gene sequence: CDR1 MNHGY, CDR2 SVAAGI. V was clipped by 10 bases and J by 4 bases; unmatched bases: 9. Written as DNA, the CDR3 is TGTGCCAACCAACAGGGGACTGCCACTGAAGCTTTCTTT. Protein sequence: CANQQGTATEAFF.

V usage is TRBV29-1 and J usage is TRBJ2-7; no firm D call. Germline V gene lookup returns CDR1 SQVTM and CDR2 ANQGSEA. The CDR3 is made up of 12 amino acids. With 4 bases removed from V and 0 bases from J, the gap between germline ends came to 7 bases. The CDR3 sequence is CSVVGNSYEQYF. As DNA, the CDR3 is TGCAGCGTTGTGGGCAACTCCTACGAGCAGTACTTC.

This sequence joins TRBV18 and TRBJ1-6, with D hard to call. The V end lost 2 bases, the J end lost 0 bases, and 8 bases lay between the germline ends. The V gene's germline CDR1 is KGHSH and CDR2 LQKENI. The CDR3 extends over 16 amino acids. CDR3 amino acids: CASSPWSSSYNSPLHF. The CDR3 nucleotides read TGTGCCAGCTCACCATGGTCCAGCTCCTATAATTCACCCCTCCACTTT.

The CDR3 DNA reads as TGTGCCAGCAGCTTCAGGGAGGGCACTGAAGCTTTCTTT. It is translated as CASSFREGTEAFF. The V gene is TRBV5-5, the J gene TRBJ1-1; tentatively, D is TRBD1 (5 bases). CDR3 length: 13 residues. V was shortened by 2 bases and J by 4 bases, with 9 bases between the two germline ends. Germline values: CDR1 SGHKS, CDR2 YYEKEE (reference sequence).

J is TRBJ1-5 and V is TRBV6-5; D possibly corresponds to TRBD1 (6 bases). V lost 2 bases, J lost 4 bases, and 12 bases lay in between. The CDR3 has 15 amino acids. Germline V lookup: CDR1 MNHEY, CDR2 SVGAGI. The CDR3 DNA sequence: TGTGCCAGCAGTTACGGATTACAGGGAAATCAGCCCCAGCATTTT. Translated, it gives CASSYGLQGNQPQHF.

The rearrangement joins TRBV6-5 to TRBJ1-1; D is perhaps TRBD1 (5 bases). Germline V gene sequence: CDR1 MNHEY, CDR2 SVGAGI. The CDR3 consists of 13 residues. V was cut by 3 bases and J by 1 base, with 6 bases left in between. CDR3 sequence: CASSYTGNTEAFF. DNA for the CDR3: TGTGCCAGCAGTTATACAGGGAACACTGAAGCTTTCTTT.

This clone was seen just once. The rearrangement links TRBV10-3 to TRBJ1-2, with D maybe TRBD1 (5 bases). V was pared by 3 bases and J by 5 bases, with 10 bases between. This CDR3 is 13 amino acids long. Looked up from germline, CDR1 is ENHRY and CDR2 is SYGVKD. DNA of the CDR3: TGTGCCATCAGTGACGACAGCTGGTATGGCTACACCTTC. Its protein product is CAISDDSWYGYTF.

This chain connects TRBV10-3 to TRBJ2-2, with 8 bases aligning to TRBD2. Germline V gene lookup returns CDR1 ENHRY and CDR2 SYGVKD. The trim removed 6 bases at V and 4 bases at J, leaving 7 bases unmatched. The CDR3 has 15 residues. DNA of the CDR3: TGTGCCATCAGGGCCCTAGCGGGCGCCACCGGGGAGCTGTTTTTT. Protein: CAIRALAGATGELFF.

The genes are TRBV5-1 and TRBJ2-7; 10 nucleotides line up with TRBD2. Losses at the gene ends were 0 bases for V and 6 bases for J; bases not matched to a gene: 6. This CDR3 comprises 15 residues. Looked up from germline, CDR1 is SGHRS and CDR2 is YFSETQ. CDR3: CASSLAGTSVREQYF. The CDR3 nucleotides read TGCGCCAGCAGCTTGGCCGGGACTAGCGTCCGCGAGCAGTACTTC. The full variable domain, in which reference TRBV5-1 and TRBJ2-7 provide the parts outside the CDR3, is KAGVTQTPRYLIKTRGQQVTLSCSPISGHRSVSWYQQTPGQGLQFLFEYFSETQRNKGNFPGRFSGRQFSNSRSEMNVSTLELGDSALYLCASSLAGTSVREQYFGPGTRLTVT.